Sequencing of this TCR beta chain was carried out in a study of type 1 and type 2 diabetes patients. Genomic DNA was the PCR template. A primer set of 30 forward and 13 reverse primers amplified the CDR3. TCRdb redid the calling of the multiplex PCR reads with MiXCR, one entry per CDR3 protein. The repertoire includes fewer than 300,000 distinct CDR3 sequences, 40% to 50% of them detected once, and roughly 13% sits in the top ten. CDR3 size: 14 residues. V lost 2 bases and J lost 6; bases outside the gene matches: 5. The TCR comes from a man aged 18 to 35 with type 2 diabetes. The sample was peripheral blood mononuclear cells (PBMCs). V is TRBV12-3 or TRBV12-4 and J is TRBJ1-1, with 8 bases identical to TRBD1. The CDR3 loop is CASSLTGGVSEAFF. The CDR3 nucleotides read TGTGCCAGCAGTTTAACAGGGGGGGTCTCTGAAGCTTTCTTT.